The 4 T cell receptor beta chains given below trace back to one sample, sequenced in a study of regulatory T cells in long-lasting Graves disease. With iRepertoire HTBI primers and Arm-PCR of CDR3 regions, TCR beta libraries were built. Each CDR3 protein gets one entry after TCRdb re-called the multiplex PCR reads with MiXCR. The sample consists of hundreds of thousands of distinct CDR3 sequences, 16% of them appearing once. The time point is: newly diagnosed GD, antithyroid drugs for less than 3 months. PBMCs were the source of the RNA used for TCR sequencing. The sample was also linked to a second study, of T cells in Graves' hyperthyroidism and ophthalmopathy.

The sample in question was peripheral blood mononuclear cells (PBMCs), obtained at new diagnosis, from a patient treated with antithyroid drugs. The receptors stem from a woman in her thirties with Graves disease.

This clonotype was seen only a few times. V is TRBV5-4 and J is TRBJ1-2, with TRBD1 matching 7 bases. V shed 4 bases, J shed 0 bases, and the junction held 6 bases outside the gene matches. The CDR3 runs 15 residues. Germline lookup yields CDR1 SGHNT and CDR2 YYREEE (reference sequence). The CDR3 sequence is CASSPRDRPNYGYTF. CDR3 DNA sequence: TGTGCCAGCAGCCCGAGGGACAGACCTAACTATGGCTACACCTTC. Full variable domain (missing parts from reference TRBV5-4 and TRBJ1-2): ETGVTQSPTHLIKTRGQQVTLRCSSQSGHNTVSWYQQALGQGPQFIFQYYREEENGRGNFPPRFSGLQFPNYSSELNVNALELDDSALYLCASSPRDRPNYGYTFGSGTRLTVV.

This clonotype was detected a few times. The rearrangement joins TRBV9 to TRBJ2-1; 8 bases are a match to TRBD2. Losses at the gene ends were 4 bases for V and 8 bases for J; bases not matched to a gene: 14. CDR1 SGDLS and CDR2 YYNGEE come from the germline V gene. The CDR3 is 16 residues long. For the CDR3, the DNA is TGTGCCAGCAGCCTTACGGCTGGGACTAGTATCGATGAGCAGTTCTTC. Its translation is CASSLTAGTSIDEQFF. The variable domain in full, completed from reference TRBV9 and TRBJ2-1, reads DSGVTQTPKHLITATGQRVTLRCSPRSGDLSVYWYQQSLDQGLQFLIQYYNGEERAKGNILERFSAQQFPDLHSELNLSSLELGDSALYFCASSLTAGTSIDEQFFGPGTRLTVL.

This clonotype came up once. Since a much larger clone is just one base distant, this may be a read error. The chain joins TRBV6-9 to TRBJ2-5; 7 nucleotides align to TRBD2. Looked up from germline, CDR1 is MNHGY and CDR2 is SVAAGI. The CDR3 is 16 amino acids. Trimming cost V 0 bases and J 1 base; bases outside gene matches: 5. The CDR3 is CASSYSELASQETQYF. The CDR3 DNA follows: TGTGCCAGCAGTTATTCTGAACTAGCGTCCCAAGAGACCCAGTACTTC.

This clonotype was found a few times. The CDR3, as DNA: TGTGCCAGTAGGAATGGTGGGCAGGAGACCCAGTACTTC. Protein product: CASRNGGQETQYF. This rearrangement joins TRBV19 to TRBJ2-5; D is undetermined. CDR3 length: 13 amino acids. Per germline, CDR1 LNHDA and CDR2 SQIVND (reference sequence). The V end was cut by 6 bases, the J end by 5 bases, with 13 bases between. Full variable domain (remainder filled in from reference TRBV19 and TRBJ2-5): DGGITQSPKYLFRKEGQNVTLSCEQNLNHDAMYWYRQDPGQGLRLIYYSQIVNDFQKGDIAEGYSVSREKKESFPLTVTSAQKNPTAFYLCASRNGGQETQYFGPGTRLLVL.